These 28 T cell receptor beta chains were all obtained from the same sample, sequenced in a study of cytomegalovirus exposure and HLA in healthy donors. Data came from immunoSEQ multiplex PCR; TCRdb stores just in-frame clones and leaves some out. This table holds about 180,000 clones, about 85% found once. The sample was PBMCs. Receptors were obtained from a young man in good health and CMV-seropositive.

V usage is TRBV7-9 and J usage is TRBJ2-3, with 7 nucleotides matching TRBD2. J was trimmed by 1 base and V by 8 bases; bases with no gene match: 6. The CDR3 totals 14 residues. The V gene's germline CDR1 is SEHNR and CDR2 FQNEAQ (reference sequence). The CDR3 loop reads CASWGGVGTDTQYF. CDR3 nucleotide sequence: TGTGCCAGCTGGGGGGGAGTCGGCACAGATACGCAGTATTTT.

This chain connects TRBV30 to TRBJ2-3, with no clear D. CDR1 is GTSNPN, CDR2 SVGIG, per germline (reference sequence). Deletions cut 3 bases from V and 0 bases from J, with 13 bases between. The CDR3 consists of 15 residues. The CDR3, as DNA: TGTGCCTGGAGCCTGGAGTTCACTAGCACAGATACGCAGTATTTT. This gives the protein CAWSLEFTSTDTQYF.

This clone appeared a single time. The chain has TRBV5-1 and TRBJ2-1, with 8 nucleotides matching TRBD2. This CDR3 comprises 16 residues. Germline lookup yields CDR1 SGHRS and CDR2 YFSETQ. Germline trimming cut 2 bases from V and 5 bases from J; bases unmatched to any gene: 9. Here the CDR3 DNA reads TGCGCCAGCAGCTTATTCGGTCGTAGCGGGAACAATGAGCAGTTCTTC. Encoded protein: CASSLFGRSGNNEQFF.

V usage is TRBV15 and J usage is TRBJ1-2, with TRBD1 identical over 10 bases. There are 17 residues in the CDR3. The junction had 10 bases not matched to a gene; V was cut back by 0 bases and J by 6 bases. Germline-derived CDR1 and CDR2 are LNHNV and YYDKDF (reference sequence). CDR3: CATSRDRGQGIGDGYTF. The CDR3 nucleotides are TGTGCCACCAGCAGAGATCGGGGACAGGGGATTGGGGATGGCTACACCTTC.

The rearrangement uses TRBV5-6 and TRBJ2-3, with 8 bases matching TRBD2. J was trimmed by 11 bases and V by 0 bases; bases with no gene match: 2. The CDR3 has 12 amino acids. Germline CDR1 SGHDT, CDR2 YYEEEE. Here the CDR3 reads CASSLGAGGQYF. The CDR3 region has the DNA TGTGCCAGCAGCTTGGGGGCGGGGGGGCAGTATTTT.

CDR3 amino acids: CASSYRGSGNGYTF. CDR3 coding DNA: TGTGCCAGCAGTTACCGGGGGTCAGGGAATGGCTACACCTTC. This rearrangement joins TRBV6-5 to TRBJ1-2; TRBD1 is a possible D gene (5 bases). Trimming left V 2 bases short and J 6 bases short, with 13 bases between. The CDR3 has 14 amino acids. Germline loops: CDR1 MNHEY, CDR2 SVGAGI.

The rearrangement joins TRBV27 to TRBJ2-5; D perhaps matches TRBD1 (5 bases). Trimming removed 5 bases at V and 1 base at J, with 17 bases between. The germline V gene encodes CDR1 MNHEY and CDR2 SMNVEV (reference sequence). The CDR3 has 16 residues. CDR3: CASSPTNQGFQETQYF. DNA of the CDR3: TGTGCCAGCAGTCCTACGAACCAGGGTTTCCAAGAGACCCAGTACTTC.

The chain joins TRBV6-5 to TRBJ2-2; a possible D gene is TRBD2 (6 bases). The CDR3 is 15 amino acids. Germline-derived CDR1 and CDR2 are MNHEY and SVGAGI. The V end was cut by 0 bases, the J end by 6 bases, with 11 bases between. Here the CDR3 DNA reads TGTGCCAGCAGTTACTCGGGCGGGGTCTCCGGGGAGCTGTTTTTT. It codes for CASSYSGGVSGELFF.

The DNA for the CDR3 is TGTGCCTGGAGGGTGGGGGGGCGATCCTACAATGAGCAGTTCTTC. This sequence encodes CAWRVGGRSYNEQFF. This chain joins TRBV30 and TRBJ2-1; D is perhaps TRBD2 (7 bases). Germline V lookup: CDR1 GTSNPN, CDR2 SVGIG (reference sequence). This CDR3 contains 15 residues. V was cut by 3 bases and J by 1 base, with 13 bases left in between.

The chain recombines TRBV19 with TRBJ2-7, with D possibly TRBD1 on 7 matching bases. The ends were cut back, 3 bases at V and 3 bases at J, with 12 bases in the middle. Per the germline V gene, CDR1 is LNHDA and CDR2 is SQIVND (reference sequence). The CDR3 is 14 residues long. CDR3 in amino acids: CASSIPGGGYEQYF. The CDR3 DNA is TGTGCCAGTAGTATCCCAGGGGGAGGCTACGAGCAGTACTTC.

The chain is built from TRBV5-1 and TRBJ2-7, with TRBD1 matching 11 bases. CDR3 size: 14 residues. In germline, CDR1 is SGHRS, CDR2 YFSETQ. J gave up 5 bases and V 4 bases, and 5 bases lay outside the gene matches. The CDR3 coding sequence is TGCGCCAGCAGCCGGGGACAGGGGGTCGACGAGCAGTACTTC. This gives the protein CASSRGQGVDEQYF.

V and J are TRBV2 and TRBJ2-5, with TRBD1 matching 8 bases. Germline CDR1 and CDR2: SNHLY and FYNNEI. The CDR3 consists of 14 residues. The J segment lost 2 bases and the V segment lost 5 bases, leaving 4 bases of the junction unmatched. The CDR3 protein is CASSSQGGQETQYF. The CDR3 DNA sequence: TGTGCCAGCAGTTCACAGGGGGGACAAGAGACCCAGTACTTC.

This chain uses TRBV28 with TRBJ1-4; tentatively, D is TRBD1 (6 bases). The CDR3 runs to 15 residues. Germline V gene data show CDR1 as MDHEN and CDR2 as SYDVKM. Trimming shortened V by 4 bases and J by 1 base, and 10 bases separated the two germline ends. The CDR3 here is CASSSTGRTNEKLFF. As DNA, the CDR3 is TGTGCCAGCAGTTCTACAGGGAGAACTAATGAAAAACTGTTTTTT.

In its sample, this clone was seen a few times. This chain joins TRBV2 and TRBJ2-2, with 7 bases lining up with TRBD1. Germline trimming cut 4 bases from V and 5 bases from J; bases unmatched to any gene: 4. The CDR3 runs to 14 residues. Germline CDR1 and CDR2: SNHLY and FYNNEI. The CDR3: CASSGPGGTGELFF. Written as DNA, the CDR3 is TGTGCCAGCAGTGGGCCAGGGGGAACCGGGGAGCTGTTTTTT.

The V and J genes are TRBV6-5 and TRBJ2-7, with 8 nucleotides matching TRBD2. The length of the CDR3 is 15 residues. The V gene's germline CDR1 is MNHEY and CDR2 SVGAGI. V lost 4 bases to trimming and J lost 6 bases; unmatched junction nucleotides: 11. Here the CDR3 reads CASSSPGTRGGEQYF. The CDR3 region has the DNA TGTGCCAGCAGTTCTCCCGGGACTAGAGGGGGCGAGCAGTACTTC.

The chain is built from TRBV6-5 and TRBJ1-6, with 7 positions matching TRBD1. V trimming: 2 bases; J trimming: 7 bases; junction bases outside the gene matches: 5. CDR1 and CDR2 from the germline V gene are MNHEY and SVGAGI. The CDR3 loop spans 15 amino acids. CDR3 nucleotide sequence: TGTGCCAGCAGTTACGGGGGACAGAGGAATTCACCCCTCCACTTT. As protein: CASSYGGQRNSPLHF.

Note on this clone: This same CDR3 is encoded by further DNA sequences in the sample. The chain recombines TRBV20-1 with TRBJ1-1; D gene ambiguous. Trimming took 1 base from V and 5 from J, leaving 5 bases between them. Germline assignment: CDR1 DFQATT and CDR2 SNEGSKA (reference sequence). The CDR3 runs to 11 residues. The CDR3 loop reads CSARGGTEAFF. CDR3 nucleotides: TGCAGTGCTAGAGGCGGGACTGAAGCTTTCTTT.

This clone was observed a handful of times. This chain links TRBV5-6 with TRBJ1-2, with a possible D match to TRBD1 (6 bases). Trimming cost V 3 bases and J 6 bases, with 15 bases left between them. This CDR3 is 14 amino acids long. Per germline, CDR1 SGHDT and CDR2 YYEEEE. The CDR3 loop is CASSYRDTTNGYTF. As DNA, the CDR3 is TGTGCCAGCAGCTATCGGGACACCACTAATGGCTACACCTTC.

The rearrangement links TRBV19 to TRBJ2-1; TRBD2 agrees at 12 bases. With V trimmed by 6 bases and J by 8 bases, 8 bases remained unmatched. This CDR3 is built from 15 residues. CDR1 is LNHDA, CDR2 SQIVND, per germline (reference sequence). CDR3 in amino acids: CASRTLAGGPDEQFF. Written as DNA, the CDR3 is TGTGCCAGTAGGACTCTAGCGGGAGGGCCCGATGAGCAGTTCTTC.

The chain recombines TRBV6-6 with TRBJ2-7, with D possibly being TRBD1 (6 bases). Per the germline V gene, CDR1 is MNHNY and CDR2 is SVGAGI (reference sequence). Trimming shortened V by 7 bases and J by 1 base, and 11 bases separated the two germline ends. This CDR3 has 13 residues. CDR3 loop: CASINRASYEQYF. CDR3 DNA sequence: TGTGCCAGCATCAACAGGGCTTCCTACGAGCAGTACTTC.

CDR3 amino acids: CASSPRRGLVIGKGYEQYF. CDR3 in DNA: TGTGCCAGCAGCCCCAGACGGGGACTAGTGATTGGGAAGGGTTACGAGCAGTACTTC. The J gene is TRBJ2-7, the V gene TRBV7-2, with 8 bases fitting TRBD2. The CDR3 is 19 residues long. Germline CDR1 is SGHTA and CDR2 is FQGNSA. Trimming took 5 bases from V and 4 from J; bases not matched to a gene: 22.

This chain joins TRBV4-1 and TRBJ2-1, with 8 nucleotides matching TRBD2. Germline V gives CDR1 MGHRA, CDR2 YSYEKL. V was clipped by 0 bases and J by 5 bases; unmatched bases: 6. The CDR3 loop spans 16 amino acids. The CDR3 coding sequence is TGCGCCAGCAGCCAAGACCCAGCGGGGGTCAACAATGAGCAGTTCTTC. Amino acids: CASSQDPAGVNNEQFF.

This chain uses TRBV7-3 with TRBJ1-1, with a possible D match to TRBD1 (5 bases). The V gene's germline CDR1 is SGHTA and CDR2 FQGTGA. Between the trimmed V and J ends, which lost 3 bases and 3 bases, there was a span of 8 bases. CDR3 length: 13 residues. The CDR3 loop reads CASSLGEDTEAFF. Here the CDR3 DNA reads TGTGCCAGCAGCTTGGGGGAGGACACTGAAGCTTTCTTT.

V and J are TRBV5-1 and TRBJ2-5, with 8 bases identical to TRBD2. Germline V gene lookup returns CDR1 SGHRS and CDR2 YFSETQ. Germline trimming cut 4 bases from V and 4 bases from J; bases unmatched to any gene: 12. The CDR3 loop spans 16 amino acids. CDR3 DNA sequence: TGCGCCAGCAGCCCGGGGGTGACTAGCGCGAGAGAGACCCAGTACTTC. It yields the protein CASSPGVTSARETQYF.

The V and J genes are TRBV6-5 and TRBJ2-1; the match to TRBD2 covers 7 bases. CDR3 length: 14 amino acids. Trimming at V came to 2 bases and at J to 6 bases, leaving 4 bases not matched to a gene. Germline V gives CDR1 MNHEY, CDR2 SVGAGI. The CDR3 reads CASSYGGGSNEQFF. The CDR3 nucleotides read TGTGCCAGCAGTTACGGGGGGGGGTCCAATGAGCAGTTCTTC.

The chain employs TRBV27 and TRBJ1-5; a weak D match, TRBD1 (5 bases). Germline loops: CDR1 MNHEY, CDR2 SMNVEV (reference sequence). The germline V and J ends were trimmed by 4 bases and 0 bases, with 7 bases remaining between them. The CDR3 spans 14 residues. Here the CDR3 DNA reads TGTGCCAGCAGTTCGGGGGTTAGCAATCAGCCCCAGCATTTT. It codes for CASSSGVSNQPQHF.

CDR3: CASSPGLSGRNNYEQYF. DNA for the CDR3: TGCGCCAGCAGCCCAGGCCTTAGCGGGAGGAACAACTACGAGCAGTACTTC. The V and J genes are TRBV5-1 and TRBJ2-7; 10 nucleotides match TRBD2. Germline V CDR1 and CDR2: SGHRS, YFSETQ. The CDR3 has 17 residues. V lost 4 bases to trimming and J lost 3 bases; unmatched junction nucleotides: 13.

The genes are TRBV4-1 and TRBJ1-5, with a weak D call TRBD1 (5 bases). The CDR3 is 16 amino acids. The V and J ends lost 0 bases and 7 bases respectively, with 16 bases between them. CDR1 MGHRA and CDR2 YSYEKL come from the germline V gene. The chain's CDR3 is CASSQERTQGYQPQHF. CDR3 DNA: TGCGCCAGCAGCCAAGAGAGGACCCAGGGATACCAGCCCCAGCATTTT.